The rows below give T cell receptor beta chains drawn from one sample of a study of blood T cell repertoires in COVID-19. TCRdb's table, derived via immunoSEQ multiplex PCR, lists solely in-frame clones and lacks some. Of roughly 250,000 clones listed, about 82% are singletons. Specimen: peripheral blood. The receptors were sampled from a woman aged 55-70 years with active or convalescent COVID-19. Both conserved end residues are part of each CDR3. Each record gives: J gene, clone size, D gene, V gene, CDR3 DNA, CDR3 protein. D genes are given only for firm matches. The listing skips clone size in some rows; elsewhere it reads once, few, many or a size class.

TRBJ1-5 - - TRBV30 TGTGCCTGGAGTGGAGGCGGTGGCAATCAGCCCCAGCATTTT CAWSGGGGNQPQHF
TRBJ2-1 - TRBD2 TRBV5-1 TGCGCCAGCAGCACCTGGGGGGGGTACAATGAGCAGTTCTTC CASSTWGGYNEQFF
TRBJ1-3 - TRBD1 TRBV29-1 TGCAGCGTTGAACCGACAGGGGACCCCAGCACCATATATTTT CSVEPTGDPSTIYF
TRBJ1-1 - TRBD1 TRBV10-1 TGCGCCAGCAGTACAGGGGTTCGCACTGAAGCTTTCTTT CASSTGVRTEAFF
TRBJ2-7 - - TRBV6-7 TGTGCCAGCAGGTACTACGAGCAGTACTTC CASRYYEQYF
TRBJ1-6 - TRBD1 TRBV5-1 TGCGCCAGCAGCTCCGGACAGGTCTATAATTCACCCCTCCACTTT CASSSGQVYNSPLHF
TRBJ1-2 - TRBD1 TRBV9 TGTGCCAGCAGCCCCCGGGACAGGGGGCCAGATGGCTACACCTTC CASSPRDRGPDGYTF
TRBJ1-2 - TRBD1 TRBV4-1 TGCGCCAGCAGCCAAGAATTCGGGACAGGGGAGCGCTATGGCTACACCTTC CASSQEFGTGERYGYTF
TRBJ2-7 - TRBD1 TRBV5-1 TGCGCCAGCAGCTTAACACAGGGGTTCTCCTACGAGCAGTACTTC CASSLTQGFSYEQYF
TRBJ1-1 - - TRBV6-5 TGTGCCAGCAAGGGACAAGAGGCTTTCTTT CASKGQEAFF
TRBJ1-2 - TRBD1 TRBV14 TGTGCCAGCAGCCGCCGGGACAGGGATGGCTACACCTTC CASSRRDRDGYTF
TRBJ2-3 - - TRBV7-6 TGTGCCAGCAGCTTAGCGGCCACAGGCTCTTACACAGATACGCAGTATTTT CASSLAATGSYTDTQYF
TRBJ2-7 - TRBD1 TRBV2 TGTGCCAGCAATCGACAGGGATTCCACGAGCAGTACTTC CASNRQGFHEQYF
TRBJ2-2 - TRBD2 TRBV10-3 TGTGCCATCAGTGAGTCGCCTAGCGGGAATGGGGAGCTGTTTTTT CAISESPSGNGELFF
TRBJ1-2 - TRBD1 TRBV19 TGTGCCAGTACCGACAGGGCGGAGTATGGCTACACCTTC CASTDRAEYGYTF
TRBJ2-7 - - TRBV5-4 TGTGCCAGCAGCTTCTATAGCCGCGATTACGAGCAGTACTTC CASSFYSRDYEQYF
TRBJ1-2 - TRBD1 TRBV10-3 TGTGCCATCAGTGACTGGGGACAGCTTAACTATGGCTACACCTTC CAISDWGQLNYGYTF
TRBJ2-5 - TRBD2 TRBV5-8 TGTGCCAGCAGCTATAATAGCGGGGGCCGGGAGACCCAGTACTTC CASSYNSGGRETQYF
TRBJ1-4 - TRBD1 TRBV25-1 TGTGCCAGCAGGCAAACAGGGGAGAGTGAAAAACTGTTTTTT CASRQTGESEKLFF
TRBJ2-5 - - TRBV12-3/TRBV12-4 TGTGCCAGCAGTTTGGGGGCTCAAGAGACCCAGTACTTC CASSLGAQETQYF
TRBJ2-3 - - TRBV21-1 TGTGCCAGCAGCAAAGGGACAGGGGGCCACAGCACAGATACGCAGTATTTT CASSKGTGGHSTDTQYF
TRBJ1-5 - TRBD1 TRBV19 TGTGCCAGTAGTATAGATCCGAGGGACAGGGCTTATAGCAATCAGCCCCAGCATTTT CASSIDPRDRAYSNQPQHF
TRBJ1-5 - - TRBV28 TGTGCCAGCAGGACGGCCTCGCGGCGCAATCAGCCCCAGCATTTT CASRTASRRNQPQHF
TRBJ2-6 - TRBD1 TRBV7-2 TGTGCCAGCAGCTTAACAGGGGTCGGTGGGGCCAACGTCCTGACTTTC CASSLTGVGGANVLTF
TRBJ1-2 once TRBD1 TRBV2 TGTGCCAGCAGTGAATGGGACAGTCTTAACTATGGCTACACCTTC CASSEWDSLNYGYTF
TRBJ2-3 - TRBD1 TRBV18 TGTGCCAGCTCACCGGACAGGGGCACAGATACGCAGTATTTT CASSPDRGTDTQYF
TRBJ2-5 - - TRBV6-1 TGTGCCAGCAGTGAAGAGGGGGGGCGAGTGTCCCAGTACTTC CASSEEGGRVSQYF
TRBJ1-1 once - TRBV25-1 TGTGCCAGCACGCGGGGGGCAGTGGACACTGAAGCTTTCTTT CASTRGAVDTEAFF
TRBJ1-4 - - TRBV28 TGTGCCAGCAGTTTACGAGGGCCAGTCGGTCTAGGAACTAATGAAAAACTGTTTTTT CASSLRGPVGLGTNEKLFF
TRBJ1-2 - - TRBV4-1 TGCGCCAGCAGCCAACAAGGCGGAGGGGGAGGGTATGGCTACACCTTC CASSQQGGGGGYGYTF
TRBJ1-1 once TRBD1 TRBV27 TGTGCCAGCAGGGACCAACAGGGGATGAACACTGAAGCTTTCTTT CASRDQQGMNTEAFF
TRBJ1-2 few TRBD1 TRBV5-6 TGTGCCAGCAGCTCCTGGACAGGGGGCGGATGGGCTGCCGGCTACACCTTC CASSSWTGGGWAAGYTF
TRBJ2-5 - - TRBV6-5 TGTGCCAGCAGTTACTCGCGGGGGCCTGAGACCCAGTACTTC CASSYSRGPETQYF
TRBJ2-2 - TRBD2 TRBV13 TGTGCCAGCAACTCAGCCGGGACTAGCGGGGGTTCGAACACCGGGGAGCTGTTTTTT CASNSAGTSGGSNTGELFF
TRBJ1-1 - - TRBV18 TGTGCCAGCTCACCCCAGGGGAGAGGCACTGAAGCTTTCTTT CASSPQGRGTEAFF
TRBJ2-5 - - TRBV11-2 TGTGCCAGCAGCTTCCAGACAGACATCCAAGAGACCCAGTACTTC CASSFQTDIQETQYF